One and the same sample provided the 9 T cell receptor beta chains below, sequenced in a study of identical twins. TCRdb redid the calling of the 5' RACE reads with MiXCR, one entry per CDR3 protein. The repertoire consists of 250,000 or so distinct CDR3 sequences, with approximately 8% occurring once and the leading ten covering roughly 5%. Separately, the same data were catalogued under a study of yellow fever vaccine responses in identical twins.

The sample comprised CD8+ T cells sorted from blood. These receptors all stem from a woman between 18 and 30 years old in good health.

This clonotype was seen ten or more times. The chain joins TRBV12-3 or TRBV12-4 to TRBJ2-1, with a tentative D call TRBD1 (6 bases). Trimming took off 5 bases at V and 8 bases at J, with 19 bases between the two ends. CDR3 length: 15 residues. CDR3 residues: CASSGARGIQDEQFF. CDR3 bases: TGTGCCAGCAGTGGGGCTAGGGGGATTCAGGATGAGCAGTTCTTC.

This clonotype was seen at least ten times. This chain connects TRBV7-3 to TRBJ2-1; 8 bases are shared with TRBD2. The V and J ends lost 3 bases and 2 bases, in that order; junction bases with no gene match: 6. The CDR3 runs 16 residues. Germline V gives CDR1 SGHTA, CDR2 FQGTGA. The CDR3: CASSFIGTSTYNEQFF. The CDR3 bases are TGTGCCAGCAGCTTCATAGGGACTAGTACCTACAATGAGCAGTTCTTC.

The rearrangement uses TRBV12-3 or TRBV12-4 and TRBJ2-5; D is tentatively TRBD1 or TRBD2 (7 bases each). Trimming took 8 bases from V and 3 from J, leaving 16 bases between them. The CDR3 loop spans 14 amino acids. CDR3 loop: CASALTGREETQYF. The CDR3 coding sequence is TGTGCCAGCGCCTTGACAGGGAGGGAAGAGACCCAGTACTTC.

This clonotype was recorded once. The chain combines TRBV20-1 with TRBJ2-5; 12 positions agree with TRBD1. The J segment lost 5 bases and the V segment lost 1 base, leaving 8 bases of the junction unmatched. Per the germline V gene, CDR1 is DFQATT and CDR2 is SNEGSKA (reference sequence). CDR3 length: 16 amino acids. CDR3 in amino acids: CSARGVWDRGPETQYF. The CDR3 DNA sequence: TGCAGTGCTAGAGGTGTCTGGGACAGGGGGCCGGAGACCCAGTACTTC.

A few counts support this clonotype. The chain employs TRBV5-1 and TRBJ2-1; D ambiguous. V was pared by 0 bases and J by 2 bases, with 12 bases between. The CDR3 loop spans 16 amino acids. The germline V gene encodes CDR1 SGHRS and CDR2 YFSETQ. CDR3 loop: CASSLVDGLTYNEQFF. CDR3 bases: TGCGCCAGCAGCTTGGTAGACGGATTAACCTACAATGAGCAGTTCTTC.

This clonotype has only a few counts. This rearrangement joins TRBV20-1 to TRBJ2-7; TRBD2 matches 8 bases. Germline assignment: CDR1 DFQATT and CDR2 SNEGSKA (reference sequence). The CDR3 contains 13 residues. V was clipped by 3 bases and J by 6 bases; unmatched bases: 7. This CDR3 is CSARSAAGGEQYV. The CDR3 region has the DNA TGCAGTGCTAGGTCGGCTGCGGGGGGCGAGCAGTACGTC.

The sample holds a few counts of this clonotype. This chain links TRBV28 with TRBJ2-5; the D is unclear. CDR1 MDHEN and CDR2 SYDVKM come from the germline V gene. Trimming stripped 3 bases from V and 1 base from J, with 9 bases between. The CDR3 is 14 residues long. The chain's CDR3 is CASSFQRPQETQYF. The DNA of the CDR3 is TGTGCCAGCAGTTTCCAGAGGCCCCAAGAGACCCAGTACTTC.

Only a few counts were recorded for this clonotype. The chain links TRBV4-1 to TRBJ2-4; 9 nucleotides line up with TRBD1. CDR3 length: 19 residues. Germline-derived CDR1 and CDR2 are MGHRA and YSYEKL. Trimming cost V 3 bases and J 5 bases; bases outside gene matches: 17. CDR3: CASSQSGTGMPGSQNIQYF. The CDR3 nucleotides read TGCGCCAGCAGCCAGTCCGGGACAGGGATGCCGGGTAGCCAAAACATTCAGTACTTC.

This clonotype has more than one count but fewer than ten. An end of the junction does not agree with germline; a read error may underlie this. The chain joins TRBV28 to TRBJ2-5; the D gene is possibly TRBD2 (7 bases). This CDR3 region has 10 residues. Germline CDR1 MDHEN, CDR2 SYDVKM. In DNA, the CDR3 is TGTGCCACCACGGGGGGCCTCCCTTCGTGG. Protein: CATTGGLPSW.